This T cell receptor beta chain was identified in a study of blood T cells in healthy people across ages (dated by TCRdb to the mid-2010s). With regard to the full study: In model experiments, template switching captured roughly one uniquely barcoded TCR beta cDNA molecule for every two T cells. Using deep sequencing normalized with unique cDNA molecular identifiers, the study measured how TCR beta repertoire diversity changes with age. Donors were grouped into four age groups: young (average roughly 15 years), middle-aged (about 40), aged (around 60) and long-lived (about 82). To avoid experimental bias, donors of different ages were spread randomly across the sequencing lanes. For two donors (one aged 18 to 29 and one aged 80 or older), the study analyzed two additional independent replicas of 1 million unique cDNA reads from the same blood draw. Overall study outcomes, separate from this receptor: The long-lived group showed more naive CD4+ T cells, fewer expanded clones and increased TCR diversity than the aged group, suggesting age selection. Because donor CMV infection status was unknown, age-related changes in expanded clonotypes were potentially confounded. As age increased, observed TCR beta diversity per million T cells dropped in a roughly linear way, and a significant reduction was already evident by age roughly 36. Estimates of total diversity from one million sequenced T cells were regarded as lower bounds and underestimates. Because profiling used bulk unsorted PBMCs, naive and antigen-experienced compartments could not be compared conclusively. Observed TCR beta diversity correlated strongly with the percentage of naive T cells measured by flow cytometry.

Libraries were prepared through 5' RACE. Sequencing relied on an Illumina HiSeq 2500. A second 7 to 11 cycle PCR used a sample-barcoded 5' primer and a J-beta primer mix. A unique molecular identifier was introduced onto each TCR beta cDNA molecule by a template-switch 5' adaptor carrying 12 random nucleotides. At least 2.5 million CDR3-containing paired-end reads were obtained from each sample. First-strand cDNA was synthesized from all RNA with the Mint cDNA synthesis kit, primed by a TRBC-specific oligonucleotide. Following uracil-DNA glycosylase treatment, all cDNA underwent a first 18-cycle PCR with the universal primers M1SS and BC2_uni_R. From the authors' description of their analysis: Each sample was normalized by randomly selecting 1 million high-quality reads, each carrying a distinct molecular identifier. Instead of being binned into consensus sequences, reads with shared molecular identifiers were discarded. MiTCR, run with a Q25 quality threshold and the strictest error-elimination algorithm, handled CDR3 identification, clonotype clustering and error correction. A nonparametric unseen species model with Euler transformation was used to estimate lower-bound total TCR beta diversity. The public reads were run again by TCRdb, first through fastp at Q25 and then through MiXCR, and only productive beta chains were kept. CDR3 protein duplicates are merged, each entry listing the most common genes and DNA. What appears here as the V and J calls and clone size reflects TCRdb's work, not the paper's. In all, the sample holds roughly 680,000 distinct CDR3 sequences, and roughly 21% of those were seen once. Approximately 3.7% of the sample is in the top ten clones.

This clonotype was counted between two and nine times. It lacks a known antigen. There are no base qualities to consult, and no much larger clone falls within one base. Spanning cysteine to phenylalanine, the CDR3 consists of 14 amino acids. Only the CDR3 DNA stays, 42 bases, in frame from base 1. Trimming takes 2 bases from V and 6 bases from J, and the germline ends sit 11 bases apart. From a lookup of the germline V gene, CDR1 and CDR2 are MDHEN and SYDVKM. The donors were 40 or so Caucasian individuals from Russia, aged roughly 6 to 100 years, who were systemically healthy. Around 10 milliliters of peripheral blood were collected from each donor into EDTA-treated Vacutainer tubes. PBMCs were isolated by Ficoll-Paque density-gradient centrifugation, with at least 6 million obtained per sample. Trizol reagent was used to extract total RNA from PBMCs, with at least 5 micrograms per sample. For every donor, flow cytometry on a PBMC aliquot measured the percentage of naive CD45RAhigh/CD27high T cells.

The sequence was collected from a man aged 65 to 85 in good health. The material sequenced was blood. The sequence links TRBV28 to TRBJ2-4, with the D gene not clear enough to name. CDR3 sequence: CASSLGGVSNIQYF. The nucleotide sequence reads TGTGCCAGCAGTTTAGGTGGGGTTTCAAACATTCAGTACTTC. This CDR3, with the reference TRBV28 and TRBJ2-4 proteins standing in past its ends, gives the full variable domain DVKVTQSSRYLVKRTGEKVFLECVQDMDHENMFWYRQDPGLGLRLIYFSYDVKMKEKGDIPEGYSVSREKKERFSLILESASTNQTSMYLCASSLGGVSNIQYFGAGTRLSVL.